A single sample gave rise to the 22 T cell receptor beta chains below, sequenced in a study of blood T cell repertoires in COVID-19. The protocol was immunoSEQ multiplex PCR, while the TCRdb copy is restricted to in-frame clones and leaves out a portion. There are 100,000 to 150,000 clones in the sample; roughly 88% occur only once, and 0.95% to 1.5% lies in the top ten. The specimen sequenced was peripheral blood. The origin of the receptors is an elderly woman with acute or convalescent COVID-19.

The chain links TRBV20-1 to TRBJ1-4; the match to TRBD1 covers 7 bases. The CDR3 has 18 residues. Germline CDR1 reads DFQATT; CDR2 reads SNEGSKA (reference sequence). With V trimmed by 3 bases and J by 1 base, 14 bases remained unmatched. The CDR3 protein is CSASLTRTGRGTNEKLFF. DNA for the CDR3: TGCAGTGCTAGTCTGACCCGGACAGGAAGGGGAACTAATGAAAAACTGTTTTTT.

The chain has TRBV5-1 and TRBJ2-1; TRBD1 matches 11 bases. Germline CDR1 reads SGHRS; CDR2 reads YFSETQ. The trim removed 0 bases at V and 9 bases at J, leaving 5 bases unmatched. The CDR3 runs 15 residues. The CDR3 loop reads CASSLGGQGVREQFF. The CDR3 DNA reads TGCGCCAGCAGCTTGGGGGGACAGGGGGTTCGTGAGCAGTTCTTC. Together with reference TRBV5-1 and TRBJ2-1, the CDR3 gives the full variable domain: KAGVTQTPRYLIKTRGQQVTLSCSPISGHRSVSWYQQTPGQGLQFLFEYFSETQRNKGNFPGRFSGRQFSNSRSEMNVSTLELGDSALYLCASSLGGQGVREQFFGPGTRLTVL.

CDR3 residues: CASSQGSSGNTIYF. In DNA, the CDR3 is TGTGCCAGCAGCCAGGGGAGCTCTGGAAACACCATATATTTT. The rearrangement joins TRBV3-1 (or the pseudogene TRBV3-2) to TRBJ1-3; D unclear. Trimming took off 3 bases at V and 0 bases at J, with 6 bases between the two ends. The germline V gene has CDR1 LGHDT and CDR2 YNNKEL (reference sequence). This CDR3 is built from 14 residues.

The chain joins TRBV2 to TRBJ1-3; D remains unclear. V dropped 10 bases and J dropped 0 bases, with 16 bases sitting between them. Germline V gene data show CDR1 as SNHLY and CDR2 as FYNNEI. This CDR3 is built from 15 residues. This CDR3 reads CATPDGGNSGNTIYF. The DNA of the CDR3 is TGTGCCACCCCGGACGGAGGAAACTCTGGAAACACCATATATTTT.

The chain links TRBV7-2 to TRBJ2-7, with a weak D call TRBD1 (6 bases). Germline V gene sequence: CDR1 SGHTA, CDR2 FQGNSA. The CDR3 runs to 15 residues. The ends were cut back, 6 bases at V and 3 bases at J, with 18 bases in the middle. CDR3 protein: CASSQIRGSFYEQYF. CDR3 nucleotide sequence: TGTGCCAGCAGTCAGATAAGGGGGTCTTTCTACGAGCAGTACTTC.

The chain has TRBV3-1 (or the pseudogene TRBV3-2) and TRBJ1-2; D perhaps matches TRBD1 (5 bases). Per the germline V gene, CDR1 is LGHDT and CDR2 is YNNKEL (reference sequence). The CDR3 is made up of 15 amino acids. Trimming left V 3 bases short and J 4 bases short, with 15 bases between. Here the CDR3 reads CASSQDGQGRYGYTF. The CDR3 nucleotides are TGTGCCAGCAGCCAGGATGGGCAGGGCCGCTATGGCTACACCTTC.

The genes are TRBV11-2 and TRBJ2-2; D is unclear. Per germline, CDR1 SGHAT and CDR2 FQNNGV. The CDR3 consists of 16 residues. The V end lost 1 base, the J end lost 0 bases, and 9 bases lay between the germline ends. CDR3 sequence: CASSLGQTANTGELFF. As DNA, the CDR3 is TGTGCCAGCAGCTTAGGACAAACCGCGAACACCGGGGAGCTGTTTTTT.

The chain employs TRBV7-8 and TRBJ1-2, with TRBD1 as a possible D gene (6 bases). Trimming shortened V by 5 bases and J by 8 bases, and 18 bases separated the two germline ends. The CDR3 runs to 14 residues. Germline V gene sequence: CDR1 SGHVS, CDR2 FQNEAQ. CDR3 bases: TGTGCCAGCAGCCCAGGGTACAGGGTTGAAGGCTACACCTTC. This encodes CASSPGYRVEGYTF.

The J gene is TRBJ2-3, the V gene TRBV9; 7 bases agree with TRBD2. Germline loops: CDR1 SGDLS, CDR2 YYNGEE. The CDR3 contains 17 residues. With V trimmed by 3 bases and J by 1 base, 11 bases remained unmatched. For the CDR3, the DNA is TGTGCCAGCAGCGCCTCTATCGGGGGGACCCGCACAGATACGCAGTATTTT. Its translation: CASSASIGGTRTDTQYF.

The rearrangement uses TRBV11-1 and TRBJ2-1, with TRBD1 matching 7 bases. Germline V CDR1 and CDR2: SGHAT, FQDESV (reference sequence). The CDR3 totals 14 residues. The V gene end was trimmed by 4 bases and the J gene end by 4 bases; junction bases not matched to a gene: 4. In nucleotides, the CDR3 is TGTGCCAGCAGCTCCGGGACAGTTTACAATGAGCAGTTCTTC. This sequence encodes CASSSGTVYNEQFF.

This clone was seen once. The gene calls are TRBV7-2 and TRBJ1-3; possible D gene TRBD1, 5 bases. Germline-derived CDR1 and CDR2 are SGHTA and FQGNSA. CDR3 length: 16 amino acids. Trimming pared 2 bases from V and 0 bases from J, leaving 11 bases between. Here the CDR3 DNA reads TGTGCCAGCAGCTTACTGGGGGGTACCTCTGGAAACACCATATATTTT. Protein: CASSLLGGTSGNTIYF.

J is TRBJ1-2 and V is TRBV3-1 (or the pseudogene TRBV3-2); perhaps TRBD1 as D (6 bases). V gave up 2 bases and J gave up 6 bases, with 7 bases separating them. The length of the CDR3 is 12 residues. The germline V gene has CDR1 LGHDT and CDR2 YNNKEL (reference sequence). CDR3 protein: CASSQRGNGYTF. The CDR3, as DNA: TGTGCCAGCAGCCAAAGGGGGAATGGCTACACCTTC.

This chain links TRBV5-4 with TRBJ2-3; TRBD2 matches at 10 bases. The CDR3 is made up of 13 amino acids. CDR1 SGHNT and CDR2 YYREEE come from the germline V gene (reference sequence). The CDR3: CASGLAGEDTQYF. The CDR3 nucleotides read TGTGCGAGCGGGCTAGCGGGGGAGGATACGCAGTATTTT.

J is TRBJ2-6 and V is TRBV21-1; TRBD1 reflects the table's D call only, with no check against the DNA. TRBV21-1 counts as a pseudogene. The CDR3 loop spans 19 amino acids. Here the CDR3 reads CASSKRYPGQGTGANVLTF. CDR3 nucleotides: TGTGCCAGCAGCAAACGATATCCAGGACAGGGGACTGGGGCCAACGTCCTGACTTTC.

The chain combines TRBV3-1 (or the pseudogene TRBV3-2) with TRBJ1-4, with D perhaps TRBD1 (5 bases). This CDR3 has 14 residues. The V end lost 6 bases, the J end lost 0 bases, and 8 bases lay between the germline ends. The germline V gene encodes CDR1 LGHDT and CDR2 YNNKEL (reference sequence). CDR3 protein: CASRGLATNEKLFF. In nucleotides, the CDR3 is TGTGCCAGCAGGGGACTTGCAACTAATGAAAAACTGTTTTTT.

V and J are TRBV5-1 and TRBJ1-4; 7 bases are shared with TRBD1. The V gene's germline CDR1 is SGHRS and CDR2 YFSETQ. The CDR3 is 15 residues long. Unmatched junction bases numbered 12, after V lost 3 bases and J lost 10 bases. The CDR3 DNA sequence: TGCGCCAGCAGCTCGAACCGGGACAGTATTGGAAAACTGTTTTTT. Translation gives CASSSNRDSIGKLFF.

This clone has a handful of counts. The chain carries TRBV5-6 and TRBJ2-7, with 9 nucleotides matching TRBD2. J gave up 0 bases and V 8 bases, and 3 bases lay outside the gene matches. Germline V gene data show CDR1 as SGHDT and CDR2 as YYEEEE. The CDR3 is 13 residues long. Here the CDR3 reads CASRLAASYEQYF. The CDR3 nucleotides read TGTGCCAGTCGACTAGCGGCCTCCTACGAGCAGTACTTC.

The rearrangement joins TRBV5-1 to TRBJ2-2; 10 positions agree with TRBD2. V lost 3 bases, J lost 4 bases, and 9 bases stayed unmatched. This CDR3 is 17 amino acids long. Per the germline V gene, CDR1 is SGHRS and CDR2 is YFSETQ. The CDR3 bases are TGCGCCAGCAGCTCGGTCAGCGGGAGGGCCAGCACCGGGGAGCTGTTTTTT. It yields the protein CASSSVSGRASTGELFF.

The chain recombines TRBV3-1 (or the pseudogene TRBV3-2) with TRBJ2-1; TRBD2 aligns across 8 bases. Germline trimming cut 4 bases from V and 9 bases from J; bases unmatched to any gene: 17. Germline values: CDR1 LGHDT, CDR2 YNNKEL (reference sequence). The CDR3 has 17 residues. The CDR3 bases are TGTGCCAGCAGCCGACGGGGGGGCCCGCGGGAGTACGGTGAGCAGTTCTTC. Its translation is CASSRRGGPREYGEQFF.

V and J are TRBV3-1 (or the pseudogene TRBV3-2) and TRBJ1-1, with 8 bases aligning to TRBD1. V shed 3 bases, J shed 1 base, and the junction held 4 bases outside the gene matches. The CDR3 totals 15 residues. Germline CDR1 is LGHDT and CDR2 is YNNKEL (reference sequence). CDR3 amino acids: CASSQQGAPNTEAFF. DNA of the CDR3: TGTGCCAGCAGCCAGCAGGGGGCTCCGAACACTGAAGCTTTCTTT.

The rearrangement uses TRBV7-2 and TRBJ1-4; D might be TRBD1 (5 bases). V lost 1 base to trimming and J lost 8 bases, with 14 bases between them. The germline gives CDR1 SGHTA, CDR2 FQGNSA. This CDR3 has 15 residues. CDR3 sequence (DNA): TGTGCCAGCAGCTTAGATTCGACAGCGGGCGAAAAACTGTTTTTT. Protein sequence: CASSLDSTAGEKLFF.

The CDR3 spells CASSYAGRHDEQFF. CDR3 coding DNA: TGTGCCAGCAGCTATGCAGGTCGGCACGATGAGCAGTTCTTC. This rearrangement joins TRBV7-6 to TRBJ2-1; no clear D. The CDR3 is 14 amino acids. Germline loops: CDR1 SGHVS, CDR2 FNYEAQ. V lost 4 bases and J lost 8, with 15 bases in between.